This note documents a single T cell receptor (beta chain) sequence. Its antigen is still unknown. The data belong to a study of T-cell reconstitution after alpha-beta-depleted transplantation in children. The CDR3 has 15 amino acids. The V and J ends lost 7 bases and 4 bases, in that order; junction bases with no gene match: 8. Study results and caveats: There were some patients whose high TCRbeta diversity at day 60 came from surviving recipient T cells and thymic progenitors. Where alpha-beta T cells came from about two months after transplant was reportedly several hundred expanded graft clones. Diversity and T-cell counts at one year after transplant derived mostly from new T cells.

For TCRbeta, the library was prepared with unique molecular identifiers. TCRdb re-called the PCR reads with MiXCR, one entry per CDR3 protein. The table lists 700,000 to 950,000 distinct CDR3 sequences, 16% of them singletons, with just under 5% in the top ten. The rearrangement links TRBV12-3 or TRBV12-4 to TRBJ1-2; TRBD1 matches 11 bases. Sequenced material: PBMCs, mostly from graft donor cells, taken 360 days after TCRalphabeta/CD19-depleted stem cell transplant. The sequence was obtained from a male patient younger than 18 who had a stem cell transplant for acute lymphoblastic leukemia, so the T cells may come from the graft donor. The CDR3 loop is CASTNGTGGFYGYTF. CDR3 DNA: TGTGCCAGCACCAACGGGACAGGGGGTTTCTATGGCTACACCTTC.